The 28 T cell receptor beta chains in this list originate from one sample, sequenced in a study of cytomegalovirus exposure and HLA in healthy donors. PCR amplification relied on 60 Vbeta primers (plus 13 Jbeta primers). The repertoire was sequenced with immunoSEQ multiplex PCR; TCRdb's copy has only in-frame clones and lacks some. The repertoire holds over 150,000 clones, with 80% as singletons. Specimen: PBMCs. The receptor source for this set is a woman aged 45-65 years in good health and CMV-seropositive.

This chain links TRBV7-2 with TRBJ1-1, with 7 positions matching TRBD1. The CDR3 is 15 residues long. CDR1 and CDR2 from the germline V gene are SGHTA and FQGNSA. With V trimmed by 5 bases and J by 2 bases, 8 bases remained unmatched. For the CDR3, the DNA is TGTGCCAGCAGCCTTGCCGGGACAGCTAACACTGAAGCTTTCTTT. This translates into CASSLAGTANTEAFF. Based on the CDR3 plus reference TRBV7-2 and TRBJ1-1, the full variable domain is GAGVSQSPSNKVTEKGKDVELRCDPISGHTALYWYRQSLGQGLEFLIYFQGNSAPDKSGLPSDRFSAERTGGSVSTLTIQRTQQEDSAVYLCASSLAGTANTEAFFGQGTRLTVV.

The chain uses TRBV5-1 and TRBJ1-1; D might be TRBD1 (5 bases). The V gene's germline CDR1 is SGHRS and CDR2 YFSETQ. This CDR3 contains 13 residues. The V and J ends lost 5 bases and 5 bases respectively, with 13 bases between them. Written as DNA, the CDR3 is TGCGCCAGCAGATACGGGGGAGGTACTGAAGCTTTCTTT. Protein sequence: CASRYGGGTEAFF.

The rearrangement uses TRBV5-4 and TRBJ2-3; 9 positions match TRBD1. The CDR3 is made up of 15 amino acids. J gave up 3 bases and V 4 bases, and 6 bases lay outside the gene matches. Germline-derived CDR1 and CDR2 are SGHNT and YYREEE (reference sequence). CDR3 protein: CASSKPGQGTDTQYF. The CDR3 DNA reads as TGTGCCAGCAGCAAACCCGGACAGGGGACAGATACGCAGTATTTT.

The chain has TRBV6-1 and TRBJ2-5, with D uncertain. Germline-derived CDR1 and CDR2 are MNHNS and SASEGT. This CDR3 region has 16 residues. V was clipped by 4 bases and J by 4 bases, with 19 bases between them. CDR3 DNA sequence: TGTGCCAGCAGTGTCCCCCATGGATACGGCGGAGAGACCCAGTACTTC. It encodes CASSVPHGYGGETQYF.

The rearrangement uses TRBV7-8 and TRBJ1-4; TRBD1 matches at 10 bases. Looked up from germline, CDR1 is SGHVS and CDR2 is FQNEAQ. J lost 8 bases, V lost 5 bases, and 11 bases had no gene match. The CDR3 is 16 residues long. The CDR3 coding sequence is TGTGCCAGCAGCGACAGGGGGCGAGAGTTGAAAGAAAAACTGTTTTTT. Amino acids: CASSDRGRELKEKLFF.

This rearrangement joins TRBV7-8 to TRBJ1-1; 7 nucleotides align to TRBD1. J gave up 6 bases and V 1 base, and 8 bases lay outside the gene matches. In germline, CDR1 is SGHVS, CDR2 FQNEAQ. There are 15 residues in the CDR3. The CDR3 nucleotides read TGTGCCAGCAGCTTAGGTGCTACAGGGGATGCTGAAGCTTTCTTT. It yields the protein CASSLGATGDAEAFF. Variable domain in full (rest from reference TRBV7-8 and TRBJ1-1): GAGVSQSPRYKVAKRGQDVALRCDPISGHVSLFWYQQALGQGPEFLTYFQNEAQLDKSGLPSDRFFAERPEGSVSTLKIQRTQQEDSAVYLCASSLGATGDAEAFFGQGTRLTVV.

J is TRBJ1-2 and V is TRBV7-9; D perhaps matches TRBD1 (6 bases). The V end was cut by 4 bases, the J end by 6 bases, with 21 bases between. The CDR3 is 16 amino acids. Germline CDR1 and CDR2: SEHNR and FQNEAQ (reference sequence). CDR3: CASSSTEGGRGDGYTF. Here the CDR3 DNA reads TGTGCCAGCAGCTCAACCGAGGGGGGTCGGGGGGATGGCTACACCTTC.

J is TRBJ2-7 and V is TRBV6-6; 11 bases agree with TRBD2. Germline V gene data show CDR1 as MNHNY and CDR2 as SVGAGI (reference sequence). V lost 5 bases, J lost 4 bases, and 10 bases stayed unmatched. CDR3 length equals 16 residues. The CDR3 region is CASSPVSGGAFYEQYF. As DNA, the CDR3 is TGTGCCAGCAGTCCCGTTAGCGGGGGGGCCTTTTACGAGCAGTACTTC.

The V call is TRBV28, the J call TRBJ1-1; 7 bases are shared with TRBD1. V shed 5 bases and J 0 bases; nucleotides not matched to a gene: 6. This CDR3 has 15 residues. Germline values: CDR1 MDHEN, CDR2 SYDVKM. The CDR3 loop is CASSPADRVNTEAFF. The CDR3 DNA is TGTGCCAGCAGTCCCGCAGACAGGGTGAACACTGAAGCTTTCTTT.

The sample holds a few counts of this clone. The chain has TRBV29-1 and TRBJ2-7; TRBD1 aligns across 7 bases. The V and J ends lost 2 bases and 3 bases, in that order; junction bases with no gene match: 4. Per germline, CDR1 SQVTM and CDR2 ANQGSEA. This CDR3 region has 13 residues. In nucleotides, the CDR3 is TGCAGCGTTGAAACAGACAGGGTCTACGAGCAGTACTTC. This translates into CSVETDRVYEQYF.

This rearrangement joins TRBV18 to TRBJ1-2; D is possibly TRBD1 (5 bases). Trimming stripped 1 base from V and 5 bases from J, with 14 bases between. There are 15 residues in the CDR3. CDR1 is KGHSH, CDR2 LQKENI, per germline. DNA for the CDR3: TGTGCCAGCTCACCACGAGGGCCGGGGGTATATGGCTACACCTTC. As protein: CASSPRGPGVYGYTF. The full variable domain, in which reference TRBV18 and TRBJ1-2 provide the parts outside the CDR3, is NAGVMQNPRHLVRRRGQEARLRCSPMKGHSHVYWYRQLPEEGLKFMVYLQKENIIDESGMPKERFSAEFPKEGPSILRIQQVVRGDSAAYFCASSPRGPGVYGYTFGSGTRLTVV.

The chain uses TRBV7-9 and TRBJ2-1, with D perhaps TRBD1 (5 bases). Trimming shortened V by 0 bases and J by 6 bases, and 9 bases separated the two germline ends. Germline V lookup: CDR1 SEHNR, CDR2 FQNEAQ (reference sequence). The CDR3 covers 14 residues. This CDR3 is CASSLAGTGNEQFF. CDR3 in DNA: TGTGCCAGCAGCTTAGCGGGTACAGGCAATGAGCAGTTCTTC.

The CDR3, as DNA: TGTGCCACCCCTAGCGGGGGAACAGATACGCAGTATTTT. It specifies CATPSGGTDTQYF. The chain links TRBV6-1 to TRBJ2-3; 10 bases map to TRBD2. CDR3 length: 13 residues. Germline CDR1 is MNHNS and CDR2 is SASEGT. Trimming at V came to 10 bases and at J to 3 bases, leaving 4 bases not matched to a gene.

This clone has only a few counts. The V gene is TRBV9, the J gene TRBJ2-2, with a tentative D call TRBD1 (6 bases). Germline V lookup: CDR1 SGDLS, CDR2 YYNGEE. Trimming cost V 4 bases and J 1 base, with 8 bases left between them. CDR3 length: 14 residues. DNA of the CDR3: TGTGCCAGCAGCCCGGGACAGAACACCGGGGAGCTGTTTTTT. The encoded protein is CASSPGQNTGELFF.

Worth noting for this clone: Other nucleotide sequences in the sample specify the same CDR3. The CDR3 bases are TGCGCCAGCAGCTTCTTGGGGGGGGGCACAGATACGCAGTATTTT. Protein sequence: CASSFLGGGTDTQYF. The chain is built from TRBV5-1 and TRBJ2-3; TRBD2 agrees at 7 bases. There are 15 residues in the CDR3. Germline CDR1 SGHRS, CDR2 YFSETQ. After removal of 2 bases from V and 1 base from J, the junction contained 4 bases not matched to a gene. The variable domain in full, completed from reference TRBV5-1 and TRBJ2-3, reads KAGVTQTPRYLIKTRGQQVTLSCSPISGHRSVSWYQQTPGQGLQFLFEYFSETQRNKGNFPGRFSGRQFSNSRSEMNVSTLELGDSALYLCASSFLGGGTDTQYFGPGTRLTVL.

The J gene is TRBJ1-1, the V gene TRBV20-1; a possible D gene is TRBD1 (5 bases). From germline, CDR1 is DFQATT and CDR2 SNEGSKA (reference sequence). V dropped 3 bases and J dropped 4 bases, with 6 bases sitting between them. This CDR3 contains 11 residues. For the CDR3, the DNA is TGCAGTGCTAGTAGGGGCACTGAAGCTTTCTTT. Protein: CSASRGTEAFF.

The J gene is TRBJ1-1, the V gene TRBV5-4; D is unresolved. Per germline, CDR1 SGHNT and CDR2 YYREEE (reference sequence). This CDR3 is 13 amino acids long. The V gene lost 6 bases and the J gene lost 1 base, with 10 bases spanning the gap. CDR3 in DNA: TGTGCCAGCAACCTAGGCGGGAACACTGAAGCTTTCTTT. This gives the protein CASNLGGNTEAFF.

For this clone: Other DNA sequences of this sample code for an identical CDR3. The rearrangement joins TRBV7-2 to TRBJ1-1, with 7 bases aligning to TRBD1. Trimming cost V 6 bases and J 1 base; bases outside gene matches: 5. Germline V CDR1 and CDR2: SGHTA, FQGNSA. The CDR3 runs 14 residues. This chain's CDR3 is CASRTGTANTEAFF. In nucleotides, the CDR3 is TGTGCCAGCAGAACCGGGACAGCGAACACTGAAGCTTTCTTT.

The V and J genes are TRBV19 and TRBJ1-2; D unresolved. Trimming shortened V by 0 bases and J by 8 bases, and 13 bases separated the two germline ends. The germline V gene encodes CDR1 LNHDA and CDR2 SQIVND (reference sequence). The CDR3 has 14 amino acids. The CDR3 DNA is TGTGCCAGTAGTATAGATCACCCCGGTCCGGGCTACACCTTC. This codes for CASSIDHPGPGYTF.

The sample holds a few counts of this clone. The DNA for the CDR3 is TGCGCCAGCAGCTTGGGAGAGCGCGGCGAGCAGTACTTC. The encoded protein is CASSLGERGEQYF. V is TRBV5-1 and J is TRBJ2-7; no clear D gene. V was pared by 0 bases and J by 6 bases, with 10 bases between. Germline lookup yields CDR1 SGHRS and CDR2 YFSETQ. The CDR3 is made up of 13 amino acids.

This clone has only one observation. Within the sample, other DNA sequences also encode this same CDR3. This chain's CDR3 is CASSSGTVNQPQHF. The CDR3 bases are TGTGCCAGCAGCTCAGGGACAGTTAATCAGCCCCAGCATTTT. The J gene is TRBJ1-5, the V gene TRBV7-2; 7 bases are shared with TRBD1. J gave up 4 bases and V 4 bases, and 4 bases lay outside the gene matches. The germline gives CDR1 SGHTA, CDR2 FQGNSA. The length of the CDR3 is 14 residues.

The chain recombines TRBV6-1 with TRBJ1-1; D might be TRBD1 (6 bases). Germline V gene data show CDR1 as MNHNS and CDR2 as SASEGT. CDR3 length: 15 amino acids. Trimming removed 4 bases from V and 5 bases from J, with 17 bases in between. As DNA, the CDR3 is TGTGCCAGCAGTGTCGGGGGGGGGCGGGGGACTGAAGCTTTCTTT. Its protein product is CASSVGGGRGTEAFF.

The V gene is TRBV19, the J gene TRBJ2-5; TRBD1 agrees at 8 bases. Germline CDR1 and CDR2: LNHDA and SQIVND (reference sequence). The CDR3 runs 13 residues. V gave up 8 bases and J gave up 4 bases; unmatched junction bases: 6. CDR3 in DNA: TGTGCCAGTTCCCTAGACAGGGGAGAGACCCAGTACTTC. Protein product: CASSLDRGETQYF.

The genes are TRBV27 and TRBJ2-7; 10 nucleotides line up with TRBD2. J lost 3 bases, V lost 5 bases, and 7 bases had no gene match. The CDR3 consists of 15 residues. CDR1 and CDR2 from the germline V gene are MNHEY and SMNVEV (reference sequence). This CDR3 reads CASSPGLADLYEQYF. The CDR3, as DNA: TGTGCCAGCAGTCCAGGACTAGCGGACCTCTACGAGCAGTACTTC.

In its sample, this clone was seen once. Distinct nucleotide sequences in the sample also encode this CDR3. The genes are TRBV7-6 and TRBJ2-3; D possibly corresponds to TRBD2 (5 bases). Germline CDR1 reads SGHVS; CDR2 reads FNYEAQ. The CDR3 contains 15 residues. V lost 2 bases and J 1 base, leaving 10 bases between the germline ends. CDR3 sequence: CASSLSRAGTDTQYF. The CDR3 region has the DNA TGTGCCAGCAGCTTATCGAGGGCTGGCACAGATACGCAGTATTTT.

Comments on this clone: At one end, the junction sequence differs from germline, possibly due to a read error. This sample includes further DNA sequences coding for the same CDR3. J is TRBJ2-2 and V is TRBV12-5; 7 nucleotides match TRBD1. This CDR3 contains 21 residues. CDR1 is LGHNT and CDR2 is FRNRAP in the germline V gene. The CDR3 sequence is CASGLVPQVSGTDENTGELFF. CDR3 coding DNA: TGTGCCAGTGGTTTGGTGCCGCAGGTTTCCGGGACAGATGAGAACACCGGGGAGCTGTTTTTT.

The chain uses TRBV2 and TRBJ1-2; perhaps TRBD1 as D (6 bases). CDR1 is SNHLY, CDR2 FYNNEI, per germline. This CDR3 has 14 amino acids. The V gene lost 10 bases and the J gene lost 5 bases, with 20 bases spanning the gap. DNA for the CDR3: TGTGCCACCGCAGGGCCGGGACAAACTTATGGCTACACCTTC. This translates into CATAGPGQTYGYTF.

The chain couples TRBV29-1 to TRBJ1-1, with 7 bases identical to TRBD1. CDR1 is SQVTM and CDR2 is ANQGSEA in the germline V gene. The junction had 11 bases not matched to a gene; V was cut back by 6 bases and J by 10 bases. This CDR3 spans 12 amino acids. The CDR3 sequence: CSVQGGATGAFF. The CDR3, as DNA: TGCAGCGTCCAGGGGGGAGCCACAGGAGCTTTCTTT.